This T cell receptor (beta chain) was identified in a study of post-analysis software for immune sequencing data. Background on the study: The study covered relapsing-remitting, secondary progressive and progressive-relapsing courses of multiple sclerosis.

This clonotype occurred a few times. The antigen is unknown. Carried by the TCR beta cDNA libraries were unique molecular identifiers. Approximately 0.5 million cDNA molecules were recovered from an input of roughly 0.85 to 10 million T cells. One entry per CDR3 protein, called by TCRdb with MiXCR from the PCR reads. The sample records about 540,000 distinct CDR3 sequences, around 36% being singletons. Looked up from germline, CDR1 is SGHRS and CDR2 is YFSETQ. The CDR3 is 17 amino acids. The V segment lost 6 bases and the J segment 0 bases; nucleotides outside the gene matches: 9. Findings and limits, study-wide: Diversity measured as normalized Chao1 was significantly lower in multiple sclerosis patients than in controls. By F measure, samples from a shared preparation batch strongly co-clustered. Patients carried roughly 5 TRBV segments more frequently than controls did, and TRBV5-6, TRBV5-1 and TRBV20-1 were among them.

The chain employs TRBV5-1 and TRBJ2-6; TRBD1 matches at 7 bases. The sequenced sample consisted of blood. The TCR comes from a girl aged 2 to 17 with multiple sclerosis. In nucleotides, the CDR3 is TGCGCCAGCACCCCCCGACAGGGCCCCTCTGGGGCCAACGTCCTGACTTTC. It is translated as CASTPRQGPSGANVLTF.